This TCR beta chain is drawn from a study of T cell responses to AZD1222 COVID-19 vaccine. Trimming at V came to 3 bases and at J to 9 bases, leaving 8 bases not matched to a gene. The CDR3 length is 17 residues. Per the germline V gene, CDR1 is MGHRA and CDR2 is YSYEKL. Libraries were prepared by immunoSEQ multiplex PCR; TCRdb keeps only in-frame clonotypes and omits some of them. Of about 140,000 clones in the sample, 85% to 90% were seen once. In regard to this clone: Its antigen is not identified.

The study's findings and limits: Females outnumbered males among donors, who were mostly white British; clonal diversity was possibly underestimated. Unmutated variant regions are reportedly the target of nearly half of TCRs that are spike-specific.

The TCR sequence derives from an adult who received the AZD1222 COVID-19 vaccine. The chain combines TRBV4-1 with TRBJ2-1; 16 positions match TRBD2. The sample here was peripheral blood, taken 28 days after the second AZD1222 dose. In DNA form, the CDR3 reads TGCGCCAGCAGCCAGGGGACTAGCGGGGGGGAACGGAGTGAGCAGTTCTTC. It is translated as CASSQGTSGGERSEQFF.